Listed below are T cell receptor beta chains from one sample, sequenced in a study of shared clonotypes between healthy human individuals. The repertoire was sequenced with immunoSEQ multiplex PCR; TCRdb's copy has only in-frame clones and lacks some. This sample has 950,000 to 1,200,000 clones, with 77% found just once. Sequencing was done on a sample of memory CD4+ T cells from PBMCs. The receptors originated from a man aged 18-30 years in good health. Some clones in this sample may be carry-over from other donors' samples. Both conserved end residues are part of each CDR3. Each record gives: V gene, clone size, J gene, D gene, CDR3 protein, CDR3 DNA. A D gene is named only where the DNA matches it firmly. The size field is filled for only some rows; it gives once, few, many or a size class.

TRBV7-2	once	TRBJ2-5	TRBD1	CASSPARGTGGRETQYF	TGTGCCAGCAGCCCTGCTCGAGGGACAGGGGGGCGGGAGACCCAGTACTTC
TRBV7-2	-	TRBJ1-5	-	CASSLRSGLNQPQHF	TGTGCCAGCAGCTTAAGGTCAGGTCTTAATCAGCCCCAGCATTTT
TRBV6-6	-	TRBJ2-5	-	CASLRWDILHF	TGTGCCAGCCTAAGATGGGACATCTTGCACTTC
TRBV6-1	-	TRBJ1-2	-	CASSSPGDGYGYTF	TGTGCCAGCAGTTCGCCAGGGGACGGCTATGGCTACACCTTC
TRBV28	-	TRBJ1-2	-	CASRLLKDYGYTF	TGTGCCAGCAGACTTCTAAAGGACTATGGCTACACCTTC
TRBV25-1	-	TRBJ1-5	-	CASSSEDSSNSNQPQHF	TGTGCCAGCAGCTCAGAAGACAGTAGTAATAGCAATCAGCCCCAGCATTTT
TRBV2	-	TRBJ1-2	-	CASTPRYGYTF	TGTGCCAGCACGCCTCGATATGGCTACACCTTC
TRBV7-2	-	TRBJ1-1	-	CASSFLVGGEAFF	TGTGCCAGCAGCTTTTTGGTGGGGGGTGAAGCTTTCTTT
TRBV5-4	-	TRBJ1-1	TRBD1	CASSPYRGLVTEAFF	TGTGCCAGCAGCCCTTACAGGGGGCTTGTAACTGAAGCTTTCTTT
TRBV7-3	-	TRBJ2-5	-	CASSLSGYQETQYF	TGTGCCAGCAGCTTAAGCGGGTACCAAGAGACCCAGTACTTC
TRBV5-1	-	TRBJ2-5	TRBD2	CASSFTASGDQETQYF	TGCGCCAGCAGCTTCACCGCTAGCGGGGATCAAGAGACCCAGTACTTC
TRBV28	-	TRBJ2-5	TRBD1	CASSPGTGGGLRETQYF	TGTGCCAGCAGTCCAGGGACAGGGGGGGGTCTAAGGGAGACCCAGTACTTC
TRBV30	-	TRBJ1-5	-	CAWSRGLSNQPQHF	TGTGCCTGGAGTAGAGGTCTTAGCAATCAGCCCCAGCATTTT
TRBV11-2	many	TRBJ1-6	-	CASSLGKGSPLHF	TGTGCCAGCAGCTTAGGAAAGGGTTCACCCCTCCACTTT
TRBV27	-	TRBJ2-2	TRBD1	CASGTGINTGELFF	TGTGCCAGCGGGACAGGGATTAACACCGGGGAGCTGTTTTTT
TRBV5-1	-	TRBJ2-7	-	CASSLNPDTWTPYEQYF	TGCGCCAGCAGCTTAAATCCGGATACATGGACTCCCTACGAGCAGTACTTC
TRBV7-2	-	TRBJ2-1	-	CASSSRGLTYPYNEQFF	TGTGCCAGCAGCTCACGAGGCCTTACCTACCCCTACAATGAGCAGTTCTTC
TRBV6-1	once	TRBJ1-1	-	CASSEHVTLNTEAFF	TGTGCCAGCAGTGAACACGTAACCTTGAACACTGAAGCTTTCTTT
TRBV6-5	once	TRBJ1-2	-	CASSRTGERGYGYTF	TGTGCCAGCAGTCGGACGGGCGAAAGAGGCTATGGCTACACCTTC
TRBV9	-	TRBJ2-3	TRBD1	CASSVGGTGGPDTQYF	TGTGCCAGCAGCGTAGGAGGGACAGGGGGTCCAGATACGCAGTATTTT
TRBV7-6	-	TRBJ1-2	-	CASSSSPQGGAGYTF	TGTGCCAGCAGCTCATCCCCACAGGGCGGGGCGGGCTACACCTTC
TRBV20-1	few	TRBJ2-7	-	CSARVTYEQYF	TGCAGTGCTAGGGTTACCTACGAGCAGTACTTC
TRBV11-2	-	TRBJ1-2	-	CASSFSAGLWRVGTF	TGTGCCAGCAGCTTCTCGGCGGGCCTATGGCGGGTGGGAACCTTC
TRBV5-4	-	TRBJ2-5	-	CASSLSPLGPQETQYF	TGTGCCAGCAGCTTGAGTCCCCTAGGTCCACAAGAGACCCAGTACTTC
TRBV28	-	TRBJ1-2	-	CASSLSSRGYTF	TGTGCCAGCAGTTTGTCCTCGAGAGGCTACACCTTC
TRBV19	-	TRBJ2-1	TRBD2	CASSIGTSGRPEQFF	TGTGCCAGTAGTATTGGGACTAGCGGGAGACCTGAGCAGTTCTTC
TRBV7-2	once	TRBJ2-7	TRBD2	CASSSKTSGVTYEQYF	TGTGCCAGCAGCTCCAAGACTAGCGGGGTAACCTACGAGCAGTACTTC
TRBV5-6	-	TRBJ2-7	-	CASSFSREQYF	TGTGCCAGCAGCTTTAGCCGCGAGCAGTACTTC
TRBV29-1	-	TRBJ1-4	TRBD1	CSVAQGVFNEKLFF	TGCAGCGTAGCTCAGGGGGTGTTTAATGAAAAACTGTTTTTT
TRBV5-1	-	TRBJ2-6	-	CASSLVGTSGANVLTF	TGCGCCAGCAGCTTGGTAGGGACCTCTGGGGCCAACGTCCTGACTTTC